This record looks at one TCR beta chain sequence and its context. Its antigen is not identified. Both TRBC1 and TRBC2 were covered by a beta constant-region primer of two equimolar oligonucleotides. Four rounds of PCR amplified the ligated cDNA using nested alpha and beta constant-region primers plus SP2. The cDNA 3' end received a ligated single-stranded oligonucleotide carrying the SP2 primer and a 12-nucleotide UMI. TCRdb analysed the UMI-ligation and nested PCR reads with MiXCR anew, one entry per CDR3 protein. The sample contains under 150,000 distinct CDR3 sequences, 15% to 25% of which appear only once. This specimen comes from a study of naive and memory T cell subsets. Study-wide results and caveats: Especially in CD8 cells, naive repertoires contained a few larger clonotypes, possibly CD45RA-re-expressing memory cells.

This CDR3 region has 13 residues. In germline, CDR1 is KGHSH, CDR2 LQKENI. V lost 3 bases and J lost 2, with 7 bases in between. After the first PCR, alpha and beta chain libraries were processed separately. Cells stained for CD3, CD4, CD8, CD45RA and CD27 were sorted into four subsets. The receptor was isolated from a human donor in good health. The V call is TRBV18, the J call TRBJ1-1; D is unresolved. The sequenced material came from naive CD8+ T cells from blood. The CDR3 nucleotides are TGTGCCAGCTCACCGATATCTAACACTGAAGCTTTCTTT. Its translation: CASSPISNTEAFF.